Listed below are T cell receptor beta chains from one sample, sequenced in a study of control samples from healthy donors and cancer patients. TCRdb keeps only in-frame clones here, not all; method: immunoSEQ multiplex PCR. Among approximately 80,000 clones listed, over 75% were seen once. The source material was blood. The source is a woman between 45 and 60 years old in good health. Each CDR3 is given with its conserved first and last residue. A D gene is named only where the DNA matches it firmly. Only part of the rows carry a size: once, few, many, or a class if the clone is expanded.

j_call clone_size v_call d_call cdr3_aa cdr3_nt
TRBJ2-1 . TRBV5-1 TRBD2 CASSVGGGGAYNEQFF TGCGCCAGCAGCGTGGGCGGCGGGGGGGCATACAATGAGCAGTTCTTC
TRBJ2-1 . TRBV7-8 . CASSTVGVAEQFF TGTGCCAGCAGCACGGTAGGTGTGGCTGAGCAGTTCTTC
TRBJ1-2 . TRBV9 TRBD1 CASSTGGAGYTF TGTGCCAGCAGCACAGGGGGTGCTGGCTACACCTTC
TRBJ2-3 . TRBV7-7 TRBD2 CASSPGTTTDTQYF TGTGCCAGCAGCCCCGGGACTACGACAGATACGCAGTATTTT
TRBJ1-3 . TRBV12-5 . CASGLVQGGVGNTIYF TGTGCTAGTGGTTTGGTACAAGGGGGAGTAGGAAACACCATATATTTT
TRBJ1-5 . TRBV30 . CAWSVGVSSDFSNQPQHF TGTGCCTGGAGTGTAGGTGTTTCATCGGACTTTAGCAATCAGCCCCAGCATTTT
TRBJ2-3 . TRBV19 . CASQRAHTDTQYF TGTGCCAGTCAGAGGGCACACACAGATACGCAGTATTTT
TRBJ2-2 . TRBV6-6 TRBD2 CASSSAGGDGELFF TGTGCCAGCAGTTCAGCCGGGGGGGACGGGGAGCTGTTTTTT
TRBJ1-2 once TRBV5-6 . CASSLGTLNYGYTF TGTGCCAGCAGCTTGGGGACCCTTAACTATGGCTACACCTTC
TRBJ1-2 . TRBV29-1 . CSVEDGGKGYTF TGCAGCGTTGAAGATGGGGGTAAGGGCTACACCTTC
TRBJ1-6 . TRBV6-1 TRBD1 CASSEDRGTSPLHF TGTGCCAGCAGTGAGGACAGGGGAACTTCACCCCTCCACTTT
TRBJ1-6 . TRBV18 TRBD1 CASSPLGTETTLHF TGTGCCAGCTCACCATTAGGGACAGAAACAACCCTCCACTTT
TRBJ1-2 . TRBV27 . CASSLTDPGVGGYTF TGTGCCAGCAGTTTGACCGACCCAGGGGTAGGCGGCTACACCTTC
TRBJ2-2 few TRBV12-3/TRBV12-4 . CASKMGWTGELFF TGTGCCAGTAAAATGGGTTGGACCGGGGAGCTGTTTTTT
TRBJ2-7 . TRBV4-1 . CASSQTDRLLLYEQYF TGCGCCAGCAGCCAGACAGACCGGCTCCTATTGTACGAGCAGTACTTC
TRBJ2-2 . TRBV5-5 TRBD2 CASSLVAGFTGELFF TGTGCCAGCAGCTTGGTAGCGGGGTTCACCGGGGAGCTGTTTTTT
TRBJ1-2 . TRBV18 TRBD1 CASSPAGTGEGYTF TGTGCCAGCTCACCGGCCGGGACAGGGGAAGGCTACACCTTC
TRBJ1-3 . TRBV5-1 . CASSLEQARSGNTIYF TGCGCCAGCAGCTTGGAACAGGCTAGGTCTGGAAACACCATATATTTT
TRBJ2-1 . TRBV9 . CASSVGSRNEQFF TGTGCCAGCAGCGTAGGGAGTAGGAATGAGCAGTTCTTC
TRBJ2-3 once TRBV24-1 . CATSKYTDTQYF TGTGCCACCAGTAAGTACACAGATACGCAGTATTTT
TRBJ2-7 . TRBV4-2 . CASSQDKAGREQYF TGTGCCAGCAGCCAAGACAAGGCAGGAAGAGAGCAGTACTTC
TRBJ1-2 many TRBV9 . CASSVEENGIYGYTF TGTGCCAGCAGCGTAGAAGAGAACGGAATCTATGGCTACACCTTC
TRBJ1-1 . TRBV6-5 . CASSYAGINTEAFF TGTGCCAGCAGTTACGCAGGGATTAACACTGAAGCTTTCTTT
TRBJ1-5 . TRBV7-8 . CASRNGRDQPQHF TGTGCCAGCAGGAACGGGAGGGACCAGCCCCAGCATTTT
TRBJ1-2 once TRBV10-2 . CASSSSENYGYTF TGCGCCAGCAGCTCCTCGGAGAACTATGGCTACACCTTC
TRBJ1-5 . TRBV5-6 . CASSFGQTNNQPQHF TGTGCCAGCAGCTTTGGACAGACAAACAATCAGCCCCAGCATTTT
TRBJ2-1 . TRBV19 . CASSKIQGRGGIEQFF TGTGCCAGTAGTAAAATACAGGGCAGGGGTGGAATAGAGCAGTTCTTC
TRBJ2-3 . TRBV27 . CASRLPGRDTQYF TGTGCCAGCAGGTTGCCCGGGAGAGATACGCAGTATTTT
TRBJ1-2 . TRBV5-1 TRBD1 CASSTGQGLYGYTF TGCGCCAGCAGCACTGGACAGGGCCTCTATGGCTACACCTTC
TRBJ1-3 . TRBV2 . CASKTDGNTIYF TGTGCCAGCAAAACAGATGGAAACACCATATATTTT
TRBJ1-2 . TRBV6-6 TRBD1 CASSSTGTGGNGYTF TGTGCCAGCAGCTCCACCGGGACAGGGGGCAATGGCTACACCTTC
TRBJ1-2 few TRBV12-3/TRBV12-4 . CASSSGALGYTF TGTGCCAGCAGTTCGGGGGCGCTTGGCTACACCTTC
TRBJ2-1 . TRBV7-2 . CASSLDTVSYNEQFF TGTGCCAGCAGTCTGGACACGGTCTCCTACAATGAGCAGTTCTTC
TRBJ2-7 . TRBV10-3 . CATGTGTLSSYEQYF TGTGCCACCGGTACCGGGACACTGAGCTCCTACGAGCAGTACTTC
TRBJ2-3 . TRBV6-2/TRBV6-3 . CASSYGGSGTDTQYF TGTGCCAGCAGTTACGGGGGCTCAGGCACAGATACGCAGTATTTT
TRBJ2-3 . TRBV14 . CASSQTRGNTQYF TGTGCCAGCAGCCAAACGAGGGGGAATACGCAGTATTTT
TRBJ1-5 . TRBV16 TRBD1 CASSQSGQGEQPQHF TGTGCCAGCAGCCAATCTGGGCAGGGGGAACAGCCCCAGCATTTT
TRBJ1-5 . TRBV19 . CASRGGGRGSNQPQHF TGTGCCAGTAGAGGAGGGGGACGTGGAAGCAATCAGCCCCAGCATTTT
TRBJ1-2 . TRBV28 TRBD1 CASSDGQGPSASYGYTF TGTGCCAGCAGTGATGGACAGGGCCCAAGCGCCTCCTATGGCTACACCTTC
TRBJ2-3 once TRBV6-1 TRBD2 CASSEPTSGVSTDTQYF TGTGCCAGCAGTGAACCTACTAGCGGGGTGAGCACAGATACGCAGTATTTT